This entry lists 10 T cell receptor beta chains sequenced from one sample in a study of glioma-infiltrating T cells. Amplification of TCR alpha and beta CDR3 regions from RNA used iRepertoire nested multiplex PCR. From the multiplex PCR reads, TCRdb called clonotypes with MiXCR, one entry per CDR3 protein. The sample lists around 190,000 distinct CDR3 sequences; 32% were seen once. The sequenced material came from glioma tissue, nonneoplastic brain tissue, or PBMCs (not recorded which). The receptors derive from a human donor with low-grade glioma or glioblastoma, undergoing nonglioma brain surgery, or in good health (not recorded which).

About this clonotype itself: Possible read error: a much larger clone is one base away. This chain connects TRBV20-1 to TRBJ2-7; 7 bases agree with TRBD1. CDR3 length: 14 residues. With 4 bases clipped from V and 6 bases from J, the junction kept 12 bases outside the gene matches. Germline CDR1 DFQATT, CDR2 SNEGSKA (reference sequence). CDR3 coding DNA: TGCAGTGCTACCGAAGGGCAGGGGGTTCCCGAGCAGTACTTC. Translating gives CSATEGQGVPEQYF.

As to this clonotype: One end of the junction does not line up with germline, which may come from a read error. The DNA of the CDR3 is TGTGCCAGCAGTACCCTCTCCGGGGGGGGCAACACTGAAGCTCTCTTT. Translating it yields CASSTLSGGGNTEALF. The V gene is TRBV6-6, the J gene TRBJ1-1; D might be TRBD1 (6 bases). Germline V gene data show CDR1 as MNHNY and CDR2 as SVGAGI (reference sequence). There are 16 residues in the CDR3.

A word on this clonotype: Compared with germline, one end of the junction differs, possibly owing to a read error. V usage is TRBV27 and J usage is TRBJ1-6; possibly TRBD1 for D (5 bases). CDR1 MNHEY and CDR2 SMNVEV come from the germline V gene (reference sequence). The CDR3 length is 17 residues. The CDR3 reads CASSLWSGGSVGSPLPF. Here the CDR3 DNA reads TGTGCCAGCAGTTTATGGTCGGGGGGGTCGGTAGGCTCCCCCCTACCCTTT.

This clonotype was detected ten times or more. The chain uses TRBV20-1 and TRBJ2-5, with 9 bases that match TRBD2. Germline CDR1 reads DFQATT; CDR2 reads SNEGSKA (reference sequence). With V trimmed by 0 bases and J by 4 bases, 9 bases remained unmatched. CDR3 length: 16 amino acids. The CDR3 DNA reads TGCAGTGCTAGAGATCTCGAAGCGGGAGGTGGAGAGACCCAGTACTTC. Its protein is CSARDLEAGGGETQYF.

On this clonotype itself: A much larger clone differs from this one at a single base, so this may be a read error. The CDR3 end shows no conserved phenylalanine or tryptophan, and so a read error is likely. The chain recombines TRBV20-1 with TRBJ2-5; 7 positions match TRBD1. Germline V gene data show CDR1 as DFQATT and CDR2 as SNEGSKA (reference sequence). J was trimmed by 5 bases and V by 5 bases; bases with no gene match: 5. CDR3 length: 12 amino acids. CDR3 sequence (DNA): TGCAGTGCTCCGACAGGGTCCGAGACCCAGTACTTA. Encoded protein: CSAPTGSETQYL.

In its sample, this clonotype was seen many times. This chain connects TRBV6-4 to TRBJ2-1; 11 bases map to TRBD2. The CDR3 contains 15 residues. Germline CDR1 MRHNA, CDR2 SNTAGT. V lost 6 bases, J lost 3 bases, and 4 bases stayed unmatched. The CDR3 sequence: CASSVTSGNYNEQFF. The CDR3 coding sequence is TGTGCCAGCAGCGTGACTAGCGGGAACTACAATGAGCAGTTCTTC.

This clonotype was detected ten times or more. This chain uses TRBV29-1 with TRBJ2-3; possibly TRBD1 for D (6 bases). This CDR3 has 15 residues. Germline loops: CDR1 SQVTM, CDR2 ANQGSEA. With 0 bases removed from V and 0 bases from J, the gap between germline ends came to 10 bases. The CDR3 here is CSVEDQGLSTDTQYF. CDR3 coding DNA: TGCAGCGTTGAAGACCAGGGGTTGAGCACAGATACGCAGTATTTT.

This clonotype was observed at least ten times. The chain carries TRBV28 and TRBJ2-3; 8 positions agree with TRBD2. The CDR3 is 15 amino acids. V lost 3 bases to trimming and J lost 0 bases; unmatched junction nucleotides: 2. The germline CDR1 and CDR2 sequences are MDHEN and SYDVKM. The CDR3, as DNA: TGTGCCAGCAGTTTTGGCGGGGGGAGCACAGATACGCAGTATTTT. Protein sequence: CASSFGGGSTDTQYF.

The V call is TRBV5-1, the J call TRBJ2-1; TRBD1 or TRBD2 may be the D gene (5 bases each). CDR3 length equals 14 residues. Germline values: CDR1 SGHRS, CDR2 YFSETQ. The V end lost 6 bases, the J end lost 2 bases, and 12 bases lay between the germline ends. CDR3 loop: CASIQGPTYNEQFF. The CDR3 region has the DNA TGCGCCAGCATCCAGGGACCCACCTACAATGAGCAGTTCTTC.

This chain joins TRBV9 and TRBJ2-7; 11 bases agree with TRBD2. V gave up 3 bases and J gave up 2 bases; unmatched junction bases: 7. Germline V gives CDR1 SGDLS, CDR2 YYNGEE. This CDR3 is built from 16 residues. CDR3 in amino acids: CASSGSGRAFTYEQYF. CDR3 DNA sequence: TGTGCCAGCAGCGGTAGCGGGAGGGCCTTTACCTACGAGCAGTACTTC. Using reference TRBV9 and TRBJ2-7 for the parts outside the CDR3, the full variable domain is DSGVTQTPKHLITATGQRVTLRCSPRSGDLSVYWYQQSLDQGLQFLIQYYNGEERAKGNILERFSAQQFPDLHSELNLSSLELGDSALYFCASSGSGRAFTYEQYFGPGTRLTVT.